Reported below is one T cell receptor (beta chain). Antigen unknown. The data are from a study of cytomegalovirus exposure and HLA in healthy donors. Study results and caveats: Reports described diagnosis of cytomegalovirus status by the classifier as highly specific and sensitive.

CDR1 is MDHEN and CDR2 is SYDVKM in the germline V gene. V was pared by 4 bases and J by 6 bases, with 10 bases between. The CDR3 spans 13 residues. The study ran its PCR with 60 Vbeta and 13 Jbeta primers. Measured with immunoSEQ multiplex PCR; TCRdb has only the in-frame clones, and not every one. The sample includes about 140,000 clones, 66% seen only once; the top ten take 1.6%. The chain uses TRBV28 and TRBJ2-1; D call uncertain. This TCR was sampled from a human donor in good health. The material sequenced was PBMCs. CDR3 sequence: CASSSSISNEQFF. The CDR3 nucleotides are TGTGCCAGCAGTTCTTCTATTAGCAATGAGCAGTTCTTC.